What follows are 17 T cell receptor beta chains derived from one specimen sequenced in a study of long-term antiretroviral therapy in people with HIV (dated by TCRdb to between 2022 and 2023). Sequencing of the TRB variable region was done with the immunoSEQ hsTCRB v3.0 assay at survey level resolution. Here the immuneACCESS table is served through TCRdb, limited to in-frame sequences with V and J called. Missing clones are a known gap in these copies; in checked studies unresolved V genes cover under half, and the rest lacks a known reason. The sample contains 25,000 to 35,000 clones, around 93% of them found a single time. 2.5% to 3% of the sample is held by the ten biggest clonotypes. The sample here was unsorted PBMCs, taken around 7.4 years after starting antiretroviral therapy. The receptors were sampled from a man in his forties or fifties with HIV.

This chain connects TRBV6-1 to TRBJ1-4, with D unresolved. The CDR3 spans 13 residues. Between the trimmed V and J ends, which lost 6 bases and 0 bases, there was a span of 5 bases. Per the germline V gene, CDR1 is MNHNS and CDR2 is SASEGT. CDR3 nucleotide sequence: TGTGCCAGCAGCGGGGCAACTAATGAAAAACTGTTTTTT. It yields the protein CASSGATNEKLFF.

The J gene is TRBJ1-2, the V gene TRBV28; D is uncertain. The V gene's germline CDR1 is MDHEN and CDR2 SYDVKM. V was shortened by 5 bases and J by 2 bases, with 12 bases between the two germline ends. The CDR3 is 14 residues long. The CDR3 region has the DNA TGTGCCAGCAGTGGCCAAAATCCGAACTATGGCTACACCTTC. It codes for CASSGQNPNYGYTF.

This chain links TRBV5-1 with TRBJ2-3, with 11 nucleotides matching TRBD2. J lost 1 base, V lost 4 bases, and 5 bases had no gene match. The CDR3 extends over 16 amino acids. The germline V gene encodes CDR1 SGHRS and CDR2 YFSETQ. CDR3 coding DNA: TGCGCCAGCAGCGCCGGGACTAGCGGCCGCACAGATACGCAGTATTTT. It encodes CASSAGTSGRTDTQYF.

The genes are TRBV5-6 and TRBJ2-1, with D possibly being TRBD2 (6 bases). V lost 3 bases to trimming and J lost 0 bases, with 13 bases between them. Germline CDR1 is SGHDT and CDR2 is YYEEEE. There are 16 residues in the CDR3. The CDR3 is CASSWTIGGSYNEQFF. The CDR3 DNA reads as TGTGCCAGCAGCTGGACTATCGGAGGCTCCTACAATGAGCAGTTCTTC.

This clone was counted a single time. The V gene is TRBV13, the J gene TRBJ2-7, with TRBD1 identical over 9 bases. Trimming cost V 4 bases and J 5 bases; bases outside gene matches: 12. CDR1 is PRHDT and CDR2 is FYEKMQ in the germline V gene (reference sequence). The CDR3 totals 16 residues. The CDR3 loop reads CASSSITGGAKDEQYF. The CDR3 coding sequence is TGTGCCAGCAGCTCAATTACAGGGGGCGCGAAGGACGAGCAGTACTTC.

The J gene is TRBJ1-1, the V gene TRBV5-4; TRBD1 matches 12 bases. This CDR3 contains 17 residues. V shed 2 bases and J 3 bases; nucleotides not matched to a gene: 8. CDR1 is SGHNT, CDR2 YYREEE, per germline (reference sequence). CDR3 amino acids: CASSFGDRGHLDTEAFF. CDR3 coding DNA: TGTGCCAGCAGCTTTGGGGACAGGGGGCATTTGGACACTGAAGCTTTCTTT. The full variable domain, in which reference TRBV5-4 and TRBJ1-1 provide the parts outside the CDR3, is ETGVTQSPTHLIKTRGQQVTLRCSSQSGHNTVSWYQQALGQGPQFIFQYYREEENGRGNFPPRFSGLQFPNYSSELNVNALELDDSALYLCASSFGDRGHLDTEAFFGQGTRLTVV.

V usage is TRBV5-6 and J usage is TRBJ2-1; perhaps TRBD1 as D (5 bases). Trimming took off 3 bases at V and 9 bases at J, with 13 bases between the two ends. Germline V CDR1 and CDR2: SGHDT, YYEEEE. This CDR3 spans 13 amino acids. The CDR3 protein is CASSWGRGREQFF. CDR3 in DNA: TGTGCCAGCAGCTGGGGAAGGGGCCGTGAGCAGTTCTTC.

The chain's CDR3 is CASSYGGAGTEAFF. The CDR3 bases are TGTGCCAGCAGTTACGGGGGGGCCGGCACTGAAGCTTTCTTT. The chain uses TRBV6-5 and TRBJ1-1; the D gene is possibly TRBD1 (6 bases). Germline V gene lookup returns CDR1 MNHEY and CDR2 SVGAGI. V was cut by 2 bases and J by 4 bases, with 11 bases left in between. This CDR3 spans 14 amino acids.

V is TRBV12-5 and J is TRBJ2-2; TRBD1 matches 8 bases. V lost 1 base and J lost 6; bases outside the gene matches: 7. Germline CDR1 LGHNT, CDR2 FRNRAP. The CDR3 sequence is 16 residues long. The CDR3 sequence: CASGLASGTGPGELFF. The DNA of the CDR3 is TGTGCTAGTGGTTTGGCCTCCGGGACAGGTCCCGGGGAGCTGTTTTTT.

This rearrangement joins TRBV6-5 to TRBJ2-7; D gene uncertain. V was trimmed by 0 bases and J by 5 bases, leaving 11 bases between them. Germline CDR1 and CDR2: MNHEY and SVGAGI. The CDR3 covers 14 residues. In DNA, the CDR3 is TGTGCCAGCAGTTACTCAAGGGTTGGGGACGAGCAGTACTTC. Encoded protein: CASSYSRVGDEQYF.

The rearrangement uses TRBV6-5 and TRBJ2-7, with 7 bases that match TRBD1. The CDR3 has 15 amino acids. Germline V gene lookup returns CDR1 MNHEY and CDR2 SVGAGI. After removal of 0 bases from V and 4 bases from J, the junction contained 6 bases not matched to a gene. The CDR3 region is CASSYSGAGGYEQYF. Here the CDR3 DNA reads TGTGCCAGCAGTTACTCGGGGGCAGGGGGATACGAGCAGTACTTC.

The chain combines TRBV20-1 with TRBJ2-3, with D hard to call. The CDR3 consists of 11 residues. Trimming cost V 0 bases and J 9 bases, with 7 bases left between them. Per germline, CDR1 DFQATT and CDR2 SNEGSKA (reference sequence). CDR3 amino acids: CSARDARTQYF. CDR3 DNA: TGCAGTGCTAGAGATGCTAGGACGCAGTATTTT.

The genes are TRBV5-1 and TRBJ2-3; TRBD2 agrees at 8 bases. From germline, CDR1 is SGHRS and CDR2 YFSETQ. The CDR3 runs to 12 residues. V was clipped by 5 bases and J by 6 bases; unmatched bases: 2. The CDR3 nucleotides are TGCGCCAGCAGGCCTAGCGGGGATACGCAGTATTTT. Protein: CASRPSGDTQYF.

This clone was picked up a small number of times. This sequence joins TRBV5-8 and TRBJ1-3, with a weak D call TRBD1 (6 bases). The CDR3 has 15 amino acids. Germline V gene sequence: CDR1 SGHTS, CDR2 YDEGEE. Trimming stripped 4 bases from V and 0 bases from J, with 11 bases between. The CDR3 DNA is TGTGCCAGCAGCGACCGGACAGTCTCTGGAAACACCATATATTTT. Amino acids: CASSDRTVSGNTIYF.

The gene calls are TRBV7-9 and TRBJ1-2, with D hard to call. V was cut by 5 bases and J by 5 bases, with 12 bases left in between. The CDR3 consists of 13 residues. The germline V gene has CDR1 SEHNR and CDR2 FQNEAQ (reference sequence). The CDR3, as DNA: TGTGCCAGCAGCCTCTCCGGTTTATATGGCTACACCTTC. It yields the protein CASSLSGLYGYTF.

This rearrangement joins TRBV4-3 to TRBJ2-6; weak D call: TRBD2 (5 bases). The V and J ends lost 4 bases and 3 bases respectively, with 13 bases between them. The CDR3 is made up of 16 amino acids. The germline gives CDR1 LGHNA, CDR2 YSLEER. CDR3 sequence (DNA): TGCGCCAGCAGCCCGAAACTAGAATATGGGGCCAACGTCCTGACTTTC. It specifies CASSPKLEYGANVLTF.

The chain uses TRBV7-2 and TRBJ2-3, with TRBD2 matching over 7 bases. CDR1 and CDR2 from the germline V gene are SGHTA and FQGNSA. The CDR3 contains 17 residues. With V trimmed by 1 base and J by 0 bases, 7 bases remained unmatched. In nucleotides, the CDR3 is TGTGCCAGCAGCTTAGGCCGTTCTAGCGGTAGCACAGATACGCAGTATTTT. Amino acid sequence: CASSLGRSSGSTDTQYF.